Reported below is one T cell receptor (beta chain). Its cognate antigen is unknown. Multiplex touch-down PCR with TRB-A/B primers amplified rearranged V-D-J TRB sequences. TCRdb fed the multiplex PCR reads into MiXCR, producing one record per CDR3 protein. The sample gives some 10,000 distinct CDR3 sequences, 40% to 45% of which show up once; roughly 1.5% is in the top ten. The template was genomic DNA from peripheral blood, not RNA. These data belong to a study of T cell repertoires in aging, cancer and after chemotherapy. Study background: Donors were grouped into six age bands spanning 30 or younger through 70 or older. Study findings and constraints: These repertoire data do not allow conclusions about immunological memory after chemotherapy. Untreated cancer patients had significantly lower blood TCR diversity than age-matched healthy donors. Median generation probability rose over the chemotherapy interval in each cancer cohort, suggesting rebound thymic output.

Germline V lookup: CDR1 GTSNPN, CDR2 SVGIG (reference sequence). The ends lost 4 bases at V and 5 bases at J; junction bases unmatched: 7. The CDR3 has 15 amino acids. The J gene is TRBJ2-3, the V gene TRBV30; 12 bases are shared with TRBD2. This TCR was sampled from a human donor in good health. The sequenced sample consisted of blood. The CDR3 DNA reads TGTGCCTGGACGAAGGGACTAGCGGGCCAAGATACGCAGTATTTT. Encoded protein: CAWTKGLAGQDTQYF. The complete variable domain, with remaining parts taken from reference TRBV30 and TRBJ2-3, reads SQTIHQWPATLVQPVGSPLSLECTVEGTSNPNLYWYRQAAGRGLQLLFYSVGIGQISSEVPQNLSASRPQDRQFILSSKKLLLSDSGFYLCAWTKGLAGQDTQYFGPGTRLTVL.